The 4 T cell receptor beta chains below come from one sample, sequenced in a study of identical twins. TCRdb analysed the 5' RACE reads with MiXCR anew, one entry per CDR3 protein. This table has a few hundred thousand distinct CDR3 sequences, about 9% appearing once. Another study also made use of these data, one on yellow fever vaccine responses in identical twins.

The sequenced sample consisted of CD8+ T cells sorted from blood. These receptors were collected from a woman under 30 in good health.

For the CDR3, the DNA is TGTGCCAGCAAGGGGACTAGCGGGACATCCCCCTACGAGCAGTACTTC. Translated: CASKGTSGTSPYEQYF. V is TRBV12-3 or TRBV12-4 and J is TRBJ2-7, with 13 bases aligning to TRBD2. Trimming cost V 7 bases and J 2 bases; bases outside gene matches: 8. The CDR3 covers 16 residues.

The rearrangement joins TRBV10-3 to TRBJ1-5; no definite D call. Looked up from germline, CDR1 is ENHRY and CDR2 is SYGVKD. This CDR3 contains 15 residues. The V end lost 3 bases, the J end lost 5 bases, and 14 bases lay between the germline ends. CDR3 amino acids: CAISESSGLDQPQHF. CDR3 nucleotide sequence: TGTGCCATCAGTGAATCCTCGGGTTTGGATCAGCCCCAGCATTTT.

This clonotype was found a few times. Here the CDR3 reads CASSHGTARELFF. CDR3 DNA sequence: TGTGCCAGCAGTCATGGGACAGCCAGGGAGCTGTTTTTT. The rearrangement uses TRBV27 and TRBJ2-2; 7 bases fit TRBD1. Germline V lookup: CDR1 MNHEY, CDR2 SMNVEV (reference sequence). V shed 5 bases, J shed 9 bases, and the junction held 6 bases outside the gene matches. This CDR3 spans 13 amino acids.

Only a few counts were recorded for this clonotype. The chain joins TRBV6-2 or TRBV6-3 to TRBJ1-5, with 8 bases lining up with TRBD1. Germline assignment: CDR1 MNHEY and CDR2 SVGEGT. The ends lost 3 bases at V and 1 base at J; junction bases unmatched: 2. This CDR3 region has 15 residues. CDR3 sequence: CASSYDRGSNQPQHF. Written as DNA, the CDR3 is TGTGCCAGCAGTTATGACAGGGGAAGCAATCAGCCCCAGCATTTT.